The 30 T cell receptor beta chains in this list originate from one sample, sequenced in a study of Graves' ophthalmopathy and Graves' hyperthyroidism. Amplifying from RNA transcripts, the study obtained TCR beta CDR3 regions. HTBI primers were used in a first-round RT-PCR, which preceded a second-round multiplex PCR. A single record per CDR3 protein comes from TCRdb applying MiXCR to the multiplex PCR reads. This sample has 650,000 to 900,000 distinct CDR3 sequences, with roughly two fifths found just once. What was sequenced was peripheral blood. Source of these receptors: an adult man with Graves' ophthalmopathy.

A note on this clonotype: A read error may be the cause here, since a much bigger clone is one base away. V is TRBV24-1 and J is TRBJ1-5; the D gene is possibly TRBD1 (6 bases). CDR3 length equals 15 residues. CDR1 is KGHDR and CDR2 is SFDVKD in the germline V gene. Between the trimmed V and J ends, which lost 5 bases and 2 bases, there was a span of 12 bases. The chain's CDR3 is CATSGGALGNQPQHF. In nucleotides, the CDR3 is TGTGCCACCAGTGGGGGGGCTCTAGGCAATCAGCCCCAGCATTTT.

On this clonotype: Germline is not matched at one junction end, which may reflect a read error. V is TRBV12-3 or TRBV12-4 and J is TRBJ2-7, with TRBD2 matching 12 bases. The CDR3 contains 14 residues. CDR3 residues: CASSPLAGGPEQHF. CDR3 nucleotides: TGTGCCAGCAGTCCTCTAGCGGGAGGGCCCGAGCAGCACTTC.

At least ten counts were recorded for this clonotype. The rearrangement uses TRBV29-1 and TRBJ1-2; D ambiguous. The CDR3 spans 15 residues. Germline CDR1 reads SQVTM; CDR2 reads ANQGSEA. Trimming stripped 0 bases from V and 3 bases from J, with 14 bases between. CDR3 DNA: TGCAGCGTTGAAGATGTGCTAGGTCTAGACTATGGCTACACCTTC. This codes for CSVEDVLGLDYGYTF.

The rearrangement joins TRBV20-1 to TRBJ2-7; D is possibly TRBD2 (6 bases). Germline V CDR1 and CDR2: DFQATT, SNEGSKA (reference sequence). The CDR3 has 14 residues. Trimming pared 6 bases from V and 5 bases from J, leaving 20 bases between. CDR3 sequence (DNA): TGCAGTGCCCACCCGTCGCAGGGAGGCCACGAGCAGTACTTC. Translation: CSAHPSQGGHEQYF.

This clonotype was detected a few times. As DNA, the CDR3 is TGTGCCAGTAGCGCGAATTGGGACAGGGTCTATGGCTACACCTTC. It specifies CASSANWDRVYGYTF. The V call is TRBV19, the J call TRBJ1-2, with 9 bases matching TRBD1. The length of the CDR3 is 15 residues. In germline, CDR1 is LNHDA, CDR2 SQIVND (reference sequence). After removal of 6 bases from V and 4 bases from J, the junction contained 9 bases not matched to a gene.

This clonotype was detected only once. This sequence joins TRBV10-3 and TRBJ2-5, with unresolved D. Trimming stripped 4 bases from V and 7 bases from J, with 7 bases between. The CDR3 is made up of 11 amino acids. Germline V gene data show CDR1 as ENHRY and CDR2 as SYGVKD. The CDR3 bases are TGTGCCATCAGTGCGGGTGGGACCCAGTACTTC. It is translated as CAISAGGTQYF.

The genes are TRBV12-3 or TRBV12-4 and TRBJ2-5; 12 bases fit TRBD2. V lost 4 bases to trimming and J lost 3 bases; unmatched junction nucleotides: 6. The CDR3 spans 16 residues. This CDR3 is CASSYLAGGNKETQYF. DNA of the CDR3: TGTGCCAGCAGTTACCTAGCGGGGGGGAATAAAGAGACCCAGTACTTC.

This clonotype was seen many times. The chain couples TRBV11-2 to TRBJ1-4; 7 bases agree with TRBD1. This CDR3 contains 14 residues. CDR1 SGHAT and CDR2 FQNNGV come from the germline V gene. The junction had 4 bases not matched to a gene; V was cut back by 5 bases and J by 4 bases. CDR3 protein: CASSTDRNNEKLFF. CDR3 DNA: TGTGCCAGCAGCACGGACAGGAATAATGAAAAACTGTTTTTT.

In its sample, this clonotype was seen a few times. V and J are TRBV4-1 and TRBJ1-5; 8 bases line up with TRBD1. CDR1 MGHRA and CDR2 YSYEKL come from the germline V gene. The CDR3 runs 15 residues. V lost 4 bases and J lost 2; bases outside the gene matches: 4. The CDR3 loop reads CASSLTGERNQPQHF. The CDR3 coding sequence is TGCGCCAGCAGCCTGACAGGGGAGCGCAATCAGCCCCAGCATTTT.

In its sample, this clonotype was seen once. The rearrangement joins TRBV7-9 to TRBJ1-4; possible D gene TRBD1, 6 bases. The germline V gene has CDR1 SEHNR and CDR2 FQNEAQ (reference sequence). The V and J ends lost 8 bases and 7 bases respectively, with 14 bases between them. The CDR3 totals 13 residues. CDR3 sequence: CASATGPGEKLFF. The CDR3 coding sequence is TGTGCCAGCGCCACAGGGCCGGGTGAAAAACTGTTTTTT. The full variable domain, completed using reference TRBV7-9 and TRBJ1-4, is DTGVSQNPRHKITKRGQNVTFRCDPISEHNRLYWYRQTLGQGPEFLTYFQNEAQLEKSRLLSDRFSAERPKGSFSTLEIQRTEQGDSAMYLCASATGPGEKLFFGSGTQLSVL.

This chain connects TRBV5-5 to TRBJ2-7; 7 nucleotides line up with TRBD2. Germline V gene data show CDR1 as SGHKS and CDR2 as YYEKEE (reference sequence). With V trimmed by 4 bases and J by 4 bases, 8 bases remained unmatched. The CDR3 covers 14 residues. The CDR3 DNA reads TGTGCCAGCAGCCCCCGGGGGGATTCATACGAGCAGTACTTC. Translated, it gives CASSPRGDSYEQYF.

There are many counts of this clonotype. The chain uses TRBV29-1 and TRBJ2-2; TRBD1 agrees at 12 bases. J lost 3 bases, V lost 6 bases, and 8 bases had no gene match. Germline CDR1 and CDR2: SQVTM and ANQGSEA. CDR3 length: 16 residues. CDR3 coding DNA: TGCAGCGTCCGGGACAGGGGGCTAAGGTACACCGGGGAGCTGTTTTTT. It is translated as CSVRDRGLRYTGELFF.

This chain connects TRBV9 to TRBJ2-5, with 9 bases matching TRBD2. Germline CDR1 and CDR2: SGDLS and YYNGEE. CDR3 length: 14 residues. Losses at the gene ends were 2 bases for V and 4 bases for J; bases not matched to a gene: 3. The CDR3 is CASSVSGSRETQYF. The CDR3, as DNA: TGTGCCAGCAGCGTTAGCGGGAGTCGAGAGACCCAGTACTTC.

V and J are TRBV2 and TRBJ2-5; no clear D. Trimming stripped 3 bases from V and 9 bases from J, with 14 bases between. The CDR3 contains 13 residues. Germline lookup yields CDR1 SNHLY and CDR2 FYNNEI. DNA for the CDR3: TGTGCCAGCAGTGATAATAGCAATCAGCCCCAGTACTTC. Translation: CASSDNSNQPQYF.

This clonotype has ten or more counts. CDR3 loop: CASSASGSRETQYF. In nucleotides, the CDR3 is TGTGCCAGCAGCGCCAGCGGGAGTCGAGAGACCCAGTACTTC. V and J are TRBV7-3 and TRBJ2-5, with 8 bases identical to TRBD2. Trimming removed 5 bases from V and 4 bases from J; junction bases left unmatched: 6. The V gene's germline CDR1 is SGHTA and CDR2 FQGTGA. There are 14 residues in the CDR3.

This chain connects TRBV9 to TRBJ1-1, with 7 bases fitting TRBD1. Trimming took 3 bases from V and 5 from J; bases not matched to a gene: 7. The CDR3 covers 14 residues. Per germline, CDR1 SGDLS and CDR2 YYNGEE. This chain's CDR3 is CASSDGQDLTEAFF. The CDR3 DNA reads TGTGCCAGCAGCGACGGACAGGATTTAACTGAAGCTTTCTTT.

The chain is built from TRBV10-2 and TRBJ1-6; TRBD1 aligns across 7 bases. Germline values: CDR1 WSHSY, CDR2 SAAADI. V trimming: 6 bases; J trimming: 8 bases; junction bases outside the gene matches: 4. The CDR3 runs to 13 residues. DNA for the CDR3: TGCGCCAGCAGGAGGACAGGTTATTCACCCCTCCACTTT. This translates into CASRRTGYSPLHF.

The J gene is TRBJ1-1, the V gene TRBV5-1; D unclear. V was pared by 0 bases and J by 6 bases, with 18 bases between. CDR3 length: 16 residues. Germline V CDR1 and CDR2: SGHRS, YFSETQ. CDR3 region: CASSLGTDRMSPEAFF. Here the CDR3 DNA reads TGCGCCAGCAGCTTGGGCACAGATCGGATGAGCCCTGAAGCTTTCTTT.

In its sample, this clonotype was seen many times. CDR3 loop: CASSVRSRTLSPLHF. DNA for the CDR3: TGTGCCAGCAGTGTTCGGTCGCGAACCCTTTCACCCCTCCACTTT. J is TRBJ1-6 and V is TRBV2, with D unclear. The CDR3 has 15 residues. Trimming left V 4 bases short and J 9 bases short, with 16 bases between. CDR1 SNHLY and CDR2 FYNNEI come from the germline V gene.

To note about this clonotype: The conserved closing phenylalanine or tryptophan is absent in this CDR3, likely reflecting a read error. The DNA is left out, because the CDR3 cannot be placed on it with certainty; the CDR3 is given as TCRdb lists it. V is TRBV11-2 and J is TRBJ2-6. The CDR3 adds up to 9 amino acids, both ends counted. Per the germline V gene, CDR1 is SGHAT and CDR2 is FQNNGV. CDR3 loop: CASSQASSS.

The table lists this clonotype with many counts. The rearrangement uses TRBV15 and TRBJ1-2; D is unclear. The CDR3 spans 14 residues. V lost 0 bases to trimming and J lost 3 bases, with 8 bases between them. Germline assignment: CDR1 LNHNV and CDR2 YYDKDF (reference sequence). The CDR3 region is CATSRDLTYYGYTF. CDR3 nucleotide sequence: TGTGCCACCAGCAGAGATCTTACATACTATGGCTACACCTTC. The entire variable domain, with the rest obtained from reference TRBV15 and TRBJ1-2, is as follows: DAMVIQNPRYQVTQFGKPVTLSCSQTLNHNVMYWYQQKSSQAPKLLFHYYDKDFNNEADTPDNFQSRRPNTSFCFLDIRSPGLGDTAMYLCATSRDLTYYGYTFGSGTRLTVV.

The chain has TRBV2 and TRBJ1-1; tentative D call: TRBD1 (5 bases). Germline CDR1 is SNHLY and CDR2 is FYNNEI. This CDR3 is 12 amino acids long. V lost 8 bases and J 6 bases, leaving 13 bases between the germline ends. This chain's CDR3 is CASVGEGSEAFF. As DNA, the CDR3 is TGTGCCAGCGTGGGGGAAGGCTCTGAAGCTTTCTTT. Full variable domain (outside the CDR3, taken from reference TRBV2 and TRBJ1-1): EPEVTQTPSHQVTQMGQEVILRCVPISNHLYFYWYRQILGQKVEFLVSFYNNEISEKSEIFDDQFSVERPDGSNFTLKIRSTKLEDSAMYFCASVGEGSEAFFGQGTRLTVV.

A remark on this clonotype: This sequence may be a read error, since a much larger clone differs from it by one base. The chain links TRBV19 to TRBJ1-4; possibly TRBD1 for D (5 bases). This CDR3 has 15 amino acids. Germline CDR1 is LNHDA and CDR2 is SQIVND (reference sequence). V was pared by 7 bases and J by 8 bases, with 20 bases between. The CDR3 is CASKMPGQTEEKLFF. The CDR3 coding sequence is TGTGCCAGTAAGATGCCAGGGCAGACGGAAGAAAAACTGTTTTTT.

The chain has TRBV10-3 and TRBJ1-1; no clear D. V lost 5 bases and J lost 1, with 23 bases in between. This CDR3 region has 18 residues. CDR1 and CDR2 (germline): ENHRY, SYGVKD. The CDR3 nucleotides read TGTGCCATCAGTTACTCAGGTTTATTAACAACCGGGAACACTGAAGCTTTCTTT. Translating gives CAISYSGLLTTGNTEAFF.

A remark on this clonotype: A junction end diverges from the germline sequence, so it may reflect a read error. Written as DNA, the CDR3 is TGTGCCAGCAGCCACGAAACTAGCGGGAGACGATCCTCCGAGCAGTACTTC. Translation gives CASSHETSGRRSSEQYF. The chain employs TRBV7-2 and TRBJ2-7; 11 bases agree with TRBD2. Looked up from germline, CDR1 is SGHTA and CDR2 is FQGNSA. This CDR3 is built from 17 residues.

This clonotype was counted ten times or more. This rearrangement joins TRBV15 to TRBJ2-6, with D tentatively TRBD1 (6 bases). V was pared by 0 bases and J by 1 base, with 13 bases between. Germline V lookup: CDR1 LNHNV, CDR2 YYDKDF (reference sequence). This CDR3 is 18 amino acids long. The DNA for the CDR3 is TGTGCCACCAGCAGAGAAGCCCAGGGGACGTCTGGGGCCAACGTCCTGACTTTC. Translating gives CATSREAQGTSGANVLTF.

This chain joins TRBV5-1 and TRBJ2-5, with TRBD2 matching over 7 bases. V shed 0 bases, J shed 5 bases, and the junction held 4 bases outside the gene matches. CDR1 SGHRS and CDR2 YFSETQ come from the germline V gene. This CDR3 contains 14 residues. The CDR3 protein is CASSLEGGKETQYF. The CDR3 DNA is TGCGCCAGCAGCTTGGAGGGAGGGAAGGAGACCCAGTACTTC.

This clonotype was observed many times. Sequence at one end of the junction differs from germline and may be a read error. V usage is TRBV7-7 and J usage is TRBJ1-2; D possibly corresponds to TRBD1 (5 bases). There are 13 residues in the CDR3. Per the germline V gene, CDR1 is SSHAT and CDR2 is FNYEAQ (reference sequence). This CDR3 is CASSGWGNGGYTF. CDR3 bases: TGTGCTAGCAGCGGGTGGGGGAACGGTGGCTACACCTTC.

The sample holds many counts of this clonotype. CDR3 loop: CATTGIGNQPQHF. The CDR3 DNA reads TGTGCCACTACAGGGATTGGCAATCAGCCCCAGCATTTT. The rearrangement links TRBV19 to TRBJ1-5, with a weak D call TRBD1 (6 bases). The CDR3 length is 13 residues. V lost 10 bases and J 2 bases, leaving 12 bases between the germline ends. Germline values: CDR1 LNHDA, CDR2 SQIVND (reference sequence).

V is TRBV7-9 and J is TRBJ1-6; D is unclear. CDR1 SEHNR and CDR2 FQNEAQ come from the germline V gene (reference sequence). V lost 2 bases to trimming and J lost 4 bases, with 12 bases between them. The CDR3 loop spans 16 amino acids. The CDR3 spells CASSLSGQTYNSPLHF. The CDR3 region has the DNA TGTGCCAGCAGCTTATCCGGGCAGACATATAATTCACCCCTCCACTTT.